A selection of T cell receptor beta chains follows, all from one sample in a study of OX40 agonist ivuxolimab in advanced cancers. Assay used: immunoSEQ multiplex PCR; TCRdb lists only in-frame clones, some missing. The repertoire consists of about 80,000 clones, with about 92% occurring once and the leading ten covering more than 4%. The sample in question was CD4+ or CD8+ T cells sorted from blood, obtained in a trial of the OX40 agonist ivuxolimab. All receptors derive from an adult with an advanced solid tumor such as melanoma, head and neck, liver or kidney cancer. Each CDR3 is given with its conserved first and last residue. The D gene is left open where the match is weak. Clone sizes are given selectively: once, few, many, or a class where the clone is expanded.

v_call: TRBV7-2; d_call: .; clone_size: .; j_call: TRBJ2-2; cdr3_aa: CASSLGEYTGELFF; cdr3_nt: TGTGCCAGCAGCTTGGGGGAATACACCGGGGAGCTGTTTTTT
v_call: TRBV19; d_call: .; clone_size: .; j_call: TRBJ1-2; cdr3_aa: CASSIVNKPGYTF; cdr3_nt: TGTGCCAGTAGTATAGTAAACAAACCCGGCTACACCTTC
v_call: TRBV7-2; d_call: .; clone_size: .; j_call: TRBJ1-2; cdr3_aa: CASSERGHLYGYTF; cdr3_nt: TGTGCCAGCAGCGAAAGGGGCCACCTTTATGGCTACACCTTC
v_call: TRBV5-8; d_call: .; clone_size: .; j_call: TRBJ2-7; cdr3_aa: CASPGQTYEQYF; cdr3_nt: TGTGCCAGTCCCGGACAGACCTACGAGCAGTACTTC
v_call: TRBV7-2; d_call: .; clone_size: once; j_call: TRBJ2-1; cdr3_aa: CASSPALNEQFF; cdr3_nt: TGTGCCAGCAGCCCTGCGCTCAATGAGCAGTTCTTC
v_call: TRBV19; d_call: TRBD2; clone_size: .; j_call: TRBJ2-1; cdr3_aa: CASSIVTSGRGDNEQFF; cdr3_nt: TGTGCCAGTAGTATTGTTACTAGCGGGAGGGGTGACAATGAGCAGTTCTTC
v_call: TRBV5-8; d_call: .; clone_size: .; j_call: TRBJ1-5; cdr3_aa: CASSLWQGNQPQHF; cdr3_nt: TGTGCCAGCAGCTTGTGGCAGGGAAATCAGCCCCAGCATTTT
v_call: TRBV7-2; d_call: TRBD2; clone_size: once; j_call: TRBJ2-3; cdr3_aa: CASSLGPGLHTDTQYF; cdr3_nt: TGTGCCAGCAGCCTAGGCCCGGGACTACACACAGATACGCAGTATTTT
v_call: TRBV28; d_call: .; clone_size: .; j_call: TRBJ1-3; cdr3_aa: CASSFANTIYF; cdr3_nt: TGTGCCAGCAGTTTCGCAAACACCATATATTTT
v_call: TRBV19; d_call: .; clone_size: once; j_call: TRBJ1-3; cdr3_aa: CASSKGDRWDTIYF; cdr3_nt: TGTGCCAGTAGTAAAGGGGACCGTTGGGACACCATATATTTT
v_call: TRBV7-8; d_call: .; clone_size: .; j_call: TRBJ1-3; cdr3_aa: CASSLVGNPSGNTIYF; cdr3_nt: TGTGCCAGCAGCTTAGTTGGGAATCCCTCTGGAAACACCATATATTTT
v_call: TRBV28; d_call: .; clone_size: .; j_call: TRBJ2-6; cdr3_aa: CASTIPQGTGANVLTF; cdr3_nt: TGTGCCAGCACTATCCCTCAGGGAACTGGGGCCAACGTCCTGACTTTC
v_call: TRBV2; d_call: .; clone_size: few; j_call: TRBJ2-5; cdr3_aa: CASSTRRGGKTQYF; cdr3_nt: TGTGCCAGCAGTACCCGTAGGGGGGGAAAGACCCAGTACTTC
v_call: TRBV19; d_call: .; clone_size: .; j_call: TRBJ1-4; cdr3_aa: CASSTGTGNEKLFF; cdr3_nt: TGTGCCAGTAGTACCGGGACGGGTAATGAAAAACTGTTTTTT
v_call: TRBV7-2; d_call: TRBD2; clone_size: once; j_call: TRBJ2-3; cdr3_aa: CASSFQLAGGTDTQYF; cdr3_nt: TGTGCCAGCAGCTTCCAACTAGCGGGTGGCACAGATACGCAGTATTTT
v_call: TRBV27; d_call: .; clone_size: .; j_call: TRBJ2-1; cdr3_aa: CASSIPGNYNEQFF; cdr3_nt: TGTGCCAGCAGTATACCCGGAAATTACAATGAGCAGTTCTTC
v_call: TRBV18; d_call: .; clone_size: .; j_call: TRBJ2-3; cdr3_aa: CASSHRANTDTQYF; cdr3_nt: TGTGCCAGCTCACACCGGGCCAACACAGATACGCAGTATTTT
v_call: TRBV5-5; d_call: TRBD1; clone_size: .; j_call: TRBJ1-2; cdr3_aa: CASAPLGTGIRGYTF; cdr3_nt: TGTGCCAGCGCCCCTCTCGGGACAGGGATCCGGGGCTACACCTTC
v_call: TRBV4-1; d_call: .; clone_size: .; j_call: TRBJ1-3; cdr3_aa: CASSQGAGGNTIYF; cdr3_nt: TGCGCCAGCAGCCAAGGGGCGGGAGGAAACACCATATATTTT
v_call: TRBV7-2; d_call: .; clone_size: .; j_call: TRBJ1-2; cdr3_aa: CASSQVGSDYGYTF; cdr3_nt: TGCGCCAGCAGCCAAGTAGGTTCCGACTATGGCTACACCTTC
v_call: TRBV6-6; d_call: TRBD1; clone_size: .; j_call: TRBJ1-1; cdr3_aa: CASSYLGQKNTEAFF; cdr3_nt: TGTGCCAGCAGTTACTTGGGACAGAAGAACACTGAAGCTTTCTTT
v_call: TRBV6-1; d_call: TRBD2; clone_size: .; j_call: TRBJ2-1; cdr3_aa: CASLRLAGHNEQFF; cdr3_nt: TGTGCCAGCTTAAGACTAGCGGGGCACAATGAGCAGTTCTTC
v_call: TRBV5-4; d_call: TRBD1; clone_size: .; j_call: TRBJ2-7; cdr3_aa: CASSLRTGAYEQYF; cdr3_nt: TGTGCCAGCAGCCTCCGGACAGGGGCCTACGAGCAGTACTTC
v_call: TRBV11-3; d_call: TRBD2; clone_size: .; j_call: TRBJ2-7; cdr3_aa: CASSRSGSNDEQYF; cdr3_nt: TGTGCCAGCAGCAGGAGCGGGAGTAATGACGAGCAGTACTTC
v_call: TRBV15; d_call: .; clone_size: .; j_call: TRBJ2-7; cdr3_aa: CATSRDLRPGQRYF; cdr3_nt: TGTGCCACCAGCAGAGATCTAAGGCCGGGCCAGCGGTACTTC
v_call: TRBV6-5; d_call: .; clone_size: .; j_call: TRBJ2-1; cdr3_aa: CASREGIQHNEQFF; cdr3_nt: TGTGCCAGCAGGGAGGGGATTCAGCACAATGAGCAGTTCTTC
v_call: TRBV5-1; d_call: .; clone_size: .; j_call: TRBJ2-5; cdr3_aa: CASRTDKVETQYF; cdr3_nt: TGCGCCAGCAGAACCGACAAGGTGGAGACCCAGTACTTC
v_call: TRBV7-2; d_call: .; clone_size: .; j_call: TRBJ2-1; cdr3_aa: CASSASRDTYNEQFF; cdr3_nt: TGTGCCAGCAGCGCGTCCCGGGACACCTACAATGAGCAGTTCTTC
v_call: TRBV6-5; d_call: TRBD1; clone_size: .; j_call: TRBJ1-6; cdr3_aa: CASRRTGFNSPLHF; cdr3_nt: TGTGCCAGCAGACGGACAGGTTTTAATTCACCCCTCCACTTT
v_call: TRBV6-5; d_call: .; clone_size: .; j_call: TRBJ2-1; cdr3_aa: CASSKAPEQFF; cdr3_nt: TGTGCCAGCAGTAAAGCACCCGAGCAGTTCTTC
v_call: TRBV5-1; d_call: TRBD2; clone_size: once; j_call: TRBJ2-2; cdr3_aa: CASSLLAGVDGELFF; cdr3_nt: TGCGCCAGCAGCTTGCTTGCGGGAGTGGACGGGGAGCTGTTTTTT
v_call: TRBV15; d_call: TRBD2; clone_size: .; j_call: TRBJ2-1; cdr3_aa: CATSRETSRTSQQFF; cdr3_nt: TGTGCCACCAGCAGAGAGACTAGCAGAACCTCTCAGCAGTTCTTC
v_call: TRBV29-1; d_call: .; clone_size: .; j_call: TRBJ2-7; cdr3_aa: CSVGHRTYEQYF; cdr3_nt: TGCAGCGTTGGCCACAGAACCTACGAGCAGTACTTC
v_call: TRBV11-2; d_call: .; clone_size: .; j_call: TRBJ2-7; cdr3_aa: CASSLTGGYEQYF; cdr3_nt: TGTGCCAGCAGCTTGACCGGCGGATACGAGCAGTACTTC
v_call: TRBV7-9; d_call: .; clone_size: .; j_call: TRBJ2-4; cdr3_aa: CASSRDRLNIQYF; cdr3_nt: TGTGCCAGCAGCCGCGACAGGTTAAACATTCAGTACTTC
v_call: TRBV4-3; d_call: .; clone_size: .; j_call: TRBJ1-2; cdr3_aa: CASSQRQSTGYTF; cdr3_nt: TGCGCCAGCAGCCAGAGACAGTCTACTGGCTACACCTTC
v_call: TRBV5-4; d_call: .; clone_size: few; j_call: TRBJ2-7; cdr3_aa: CASSLDRGSYEQYF; cdr3_nt: TGTGCCAGCAGCTTGGACAGAGGGTCTTACGAGCAGTACTTC
v_call: TRBV5-1; d_call: TRBD2; clone_size: .; j_call: TRBJ2-7; cdr3_aa: CASSQTSGSYEQYF; cdr3_nt: TGCGCCAGCAGCCAAACTAGCGGGAGTTACGAGCAGTACTTC
v_call: TRBV11-3; d_call: .; clone_size: .; j_call: TRBJ2-5; cdr3_aa: CASSLGALGREETQYF; cdr3_nt: TGTGCCAGCAGCTTAGGGGCTTTAGGTCGAGAAGAGACCCAGTACTTC